This T cell receptor beta chain comes out of a study of cytomegalovirus exposure and HLA in healthy donors. General study points: Later analysis suggested links between common viral pathogens and several top significant clusters. Later analysis revealed greater clonal expansion in HLA-associated TCR beta chains than in equally common others. A prior analysis recorded that most TCR beta V segments were productive about 87% or about 30% of the time.

As regards this clone: What it recognizes is unknown.

60 Vbeta and 13 Jbeta primers were used in PCR. Only in-frame clones appear in the TCRdb table, and some are missing; sequencing was by immunoSEQ multiplex PCR. The profile shows around 190,000 clones, around 77% of them singletons. The clonotype comes from a woman under 40 in good health and CMV-seronegative. Material for sequencing was PBMCs.

CDR3 in amino acids: CASSPERSAYEQYF. The CDR3 nucleotides read TGTGCCAGCTCACCAGAACGCAGCGCCTACGAGCAGTACTTC. The chain combines TRBV18 with TRBJ2-7, with D uncertain. Deletions cut 2 bases from V and 2 bases from J, with 10 bases between. CDR3 size: 14 residues. The germline CDR1 and CDR2 sequences are KGHSH and LQKENI.